The rows below give T cell receptor beta chains drawn from one sample of a study of Ad26.COV2.S vaccination and SARS-CoV-2 variants. Some clones are missing from TCRdb's copy, which holds only in-frame ones; the method was immunoSEQ multiplex PCR. The sample contains a few hundred thousand clones, 83% of which appear only once. The specimen was peripheral blood, collected in a trial of Ad26.COV2.S vaccine versus placebo. These receptors were collected from a person aged 18-65 years who received the Ad26.COV2.S COVID-19 vaccine or a placebo. CDR3s include the opening cysteine and the closing phenylalanine or tryptophan. The D gene is left open where the match is weak. Clone size is stated in some rows and not others, as once, few, many or a class when expanded.

>TRBV25-1|-|TRBJ2-3|-
CASSDLEGRKDTQYF
TGTGCCAGCAGTGACCTAGAGGGGCGAAAAGATACGCAGTATTTT
>TRBV2|-|TRBJ2-7|-
CASSRWGYEQYF
TGTGCCAGCAGCCGGTGGGGATACGAGCAGTACTTC
>TRBV18|-|TRBJ2-3|-
CASSRGLTDTQYF
TGTGCCAGCTCCCGTGGCCTCACAGATACGCAGTATTTT
>TRBV5-1|-|TRBJ2-1|-
CASSLEGWNEQFF
TGCGCCAGCAGCTTGGAAGGGTGGAATGAGCAGTTCTTC
>TRBV2|-|TRBJ2-4|TRBD2
CASSERRTSRLAKNIQYF
TGTGCCAGCAGTGAAAGGAGGACTAGCCGGTTAGCCAAAAATATTCAGTACTTC
>TRBV24-1|-|TRBJ1-6|-
CATLGAALPPRYNSPLHF
TGTGCCACCCTCGGGGCGGCGTTACCCCCCAGATATAATTCACCCCTCCACTTT
>TRBV4-1|-|TRBJ1-2|-
CASSPAENYGYTF
TGCGCCAGCAGCCCTGCGGAAAACTATGGCTACACCTTC
>TRBV25-1|-|TRBJ2-3|TRBD2
CASSEYSRGVGTDTQYF
TGTGCCAGCAGTGAATATTCCCGGGGGGTAGGGACAGATACGCAGTATTTT
>TRBV29-1|few|TRBJ1-2|-
CSVEKNYGYTF
TGCAGCGTTGAAAAGAACTATGGCTACACCTTC
>TRBV18|-|TRBJ1-5|TRBD1
CASSPLGRGMDQPQHF
TGTGCCAGCTCACCACTTGGCAGGGGGATGGATCAGCCCCAGCATTTT
>TRBV15|-|TRBJ1-5|-
CATSREVSQPQHF
TGTGCCACCAGCAGAGAGGTCTCTCAGCCCCAGCATTTT
>TRBV6-6|-|TRBJ1-1|-
CASSYVRDTEAFF
TGTGCCAGCAGTTACGTTAGGGACACTGAAGCTTTCTTT
>TRBV3-1/TRBV3-2|once|TRBJ2-2|-
CASSHLGRFTNTGELFF
TGTGCCAGCAGCCATCTCGGACGGTTTACGAACACCGGGGAGCTGTTTTTT